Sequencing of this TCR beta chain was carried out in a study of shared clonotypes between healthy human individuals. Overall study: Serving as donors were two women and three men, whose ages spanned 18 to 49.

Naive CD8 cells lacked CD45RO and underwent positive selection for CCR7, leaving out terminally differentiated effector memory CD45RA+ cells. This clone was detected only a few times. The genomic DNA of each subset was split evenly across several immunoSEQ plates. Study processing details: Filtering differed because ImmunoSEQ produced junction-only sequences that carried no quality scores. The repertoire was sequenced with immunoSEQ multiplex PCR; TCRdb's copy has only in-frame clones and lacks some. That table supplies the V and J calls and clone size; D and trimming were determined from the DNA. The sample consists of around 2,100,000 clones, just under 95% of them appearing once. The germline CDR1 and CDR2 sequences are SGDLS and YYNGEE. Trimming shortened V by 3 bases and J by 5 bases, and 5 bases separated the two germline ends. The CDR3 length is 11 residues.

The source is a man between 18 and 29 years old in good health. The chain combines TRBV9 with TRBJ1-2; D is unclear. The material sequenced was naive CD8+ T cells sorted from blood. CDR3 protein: CASSAEYGYTF. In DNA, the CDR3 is TGTGCCAGCAGCGCGGAGTATGGCTACACCTTC.